This T cell receptor beta chain was documented in a study of blood T cell repertoires in COVID-19. Study-wide context: Some COVID-19 samples were acute and others convalescent; all came from the United States, Italy and Spain. The analysed material was cDNA or gDNA that came from T cells, B-cell-depleted T cells, or PBMCs.

Trimming removed 0 bases from V and 5 bases from J; junction bases left unmatched: 1. The CDR3 runs 13 residues. Germline V lookup: CDR1 SGHRS, CDR2 YFSETQ. On this clone itself: Other DNA sequences in the sample encode the same CDR3.

Authors' analysis steps: Researchers report that nucleated cell counts were estimated from reference gene primer amplification. Measured with immunoSEQ multiplex PCR; TCRdb has only the in-frame clones, and not every one. V and J calls plus clone size are reproduced from that table; the DNA served to infer D and trimming. This table holds about 260,000 clones, about 88% found once. The receptor was isolated from a man aged 60 to 75 who had recovered from COVID-19. The chain joins TRBV5-1 to TRBJ2-5, with 7 bases that match TRBD2. What was sequenced was peripheral blood. CDR3 region: CASSLAGGETQYF. The CDR3 DNA sequence: TGCGCCAGCAGCTTGGCCGGGGGGGAGACCCAGTACTTC.